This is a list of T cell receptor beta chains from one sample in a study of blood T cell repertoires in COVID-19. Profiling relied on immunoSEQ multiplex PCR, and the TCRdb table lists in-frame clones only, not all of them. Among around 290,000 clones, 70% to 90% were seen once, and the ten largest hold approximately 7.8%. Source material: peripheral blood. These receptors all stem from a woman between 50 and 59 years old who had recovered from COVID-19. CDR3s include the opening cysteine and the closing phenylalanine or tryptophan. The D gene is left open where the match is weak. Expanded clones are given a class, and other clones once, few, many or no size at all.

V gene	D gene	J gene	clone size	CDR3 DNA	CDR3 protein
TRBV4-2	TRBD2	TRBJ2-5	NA	TGTGCCAGCAGCCAAGGGAACGGGGGGGAAGAGACCCAGTACTTC	CASSQGNGGEETQYF
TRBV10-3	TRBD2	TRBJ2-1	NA	TGTGCCATCAGTGAGGGGATAGGACTAGCGGGGGGCCCCGAGCAGTTCTTC	CAISEGIGLAGGPEQFF
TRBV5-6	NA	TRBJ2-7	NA	TGTGCCAGCAGCCTGGAGAGGGAGCAGTACTTC	CASSLEREQYF
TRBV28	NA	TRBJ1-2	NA	TGTGCCAGCAGGGGACTGGTGACTAACTATGGCTACACCTTC	CASRGLVTNYGYTF
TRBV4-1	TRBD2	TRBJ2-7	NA	TGCGCCAGCAGCCAAACTGGGCTAGCGGGTAACTCCTACGAGCAGTACTTC	CASSQTGLAGNSYEQYF
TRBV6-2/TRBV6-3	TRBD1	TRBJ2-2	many	TGTGCCAGCAGTTACGGGCCACAGGGGTCGCGGGAGCTGTTTTTT	CASSYGPQGSRELFF
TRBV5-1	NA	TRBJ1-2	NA	TGCGCCAGCAGCCCCGGGACTGGGACCCATTCTAACTATGGCTACACCTTC	CASSPGTGTHSNYGYTF
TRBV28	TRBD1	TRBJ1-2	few	TGTGCCATACAGGGGATGGGTGGTGGCTACACCTTC	CAIQGMGGGYTF
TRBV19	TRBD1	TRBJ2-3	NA	TGTGCCAGTAGTACAGGGGACAGGGGTACAGATACGCAGTATTTT	CASSTGDRGTDTQYF
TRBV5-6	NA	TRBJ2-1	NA	TGTGCCAGCAGCTTGGGTCGGTATGAGCAGTTCTTC	CASSLGRYEQFF
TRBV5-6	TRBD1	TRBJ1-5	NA	TGTGCCAGCAGCGCAATAGGGACAGGGGATCAGCCCCAGCATTTT	CASSAIGTGDQPQHF
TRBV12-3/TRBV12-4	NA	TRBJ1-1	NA	TGTGCCAGCACCGAGACAGTGAACACTGAAGCTTTCTTT	CASTETVNTEAFF
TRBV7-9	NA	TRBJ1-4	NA	TGTGCCAGCAGCAAGACCACGGGACAACCCGAAAAACTGTTTTTT	CASSKTTGQPEKLFF
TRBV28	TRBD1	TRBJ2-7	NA	TGTGCCAGCAGTTTCGGGACAGGGACCTACGAGCAGTACTTC	CASSFGTGTYEQYF
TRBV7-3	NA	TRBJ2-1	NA	TGTGCCAGCAGCCTCTCCGCGGGCCCTTCAGGTGAGCAGTTCTTC	CASSLSAGPSGEQFF
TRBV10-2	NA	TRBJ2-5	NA	TGCGCCAGCAGTGAGAGTCGAGTCGCGAGGGAGACCCAGTACTTC	CASSESRVARETQYF
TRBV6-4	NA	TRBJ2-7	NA	TGTGCCACCGACTTCTTAAAGCAGGGATCAGGCTACGAGCAGTACTTC	CATDFLKQGSGYEQYF